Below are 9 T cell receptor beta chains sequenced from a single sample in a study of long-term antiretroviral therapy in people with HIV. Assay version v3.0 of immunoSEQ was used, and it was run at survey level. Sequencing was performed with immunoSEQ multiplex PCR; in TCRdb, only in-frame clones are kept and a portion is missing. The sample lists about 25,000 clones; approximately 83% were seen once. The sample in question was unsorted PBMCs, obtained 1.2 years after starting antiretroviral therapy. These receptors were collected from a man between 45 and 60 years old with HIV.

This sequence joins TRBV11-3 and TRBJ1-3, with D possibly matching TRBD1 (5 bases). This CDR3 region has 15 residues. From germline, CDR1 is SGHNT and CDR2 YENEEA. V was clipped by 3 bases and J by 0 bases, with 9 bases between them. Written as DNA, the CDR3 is TGTGCCAGCAGCTTGGGACGGGCCTCTGGAAACACCATATATTTT. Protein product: CASSLGRASGNTIYF.

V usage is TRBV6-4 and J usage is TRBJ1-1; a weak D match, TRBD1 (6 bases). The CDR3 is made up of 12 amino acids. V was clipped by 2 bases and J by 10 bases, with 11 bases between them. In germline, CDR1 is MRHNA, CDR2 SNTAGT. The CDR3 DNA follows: TGTGCCAGCAGTGACCAACAGGGAAGAGCTTTCTTT. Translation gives CASSDQQGRAFF.

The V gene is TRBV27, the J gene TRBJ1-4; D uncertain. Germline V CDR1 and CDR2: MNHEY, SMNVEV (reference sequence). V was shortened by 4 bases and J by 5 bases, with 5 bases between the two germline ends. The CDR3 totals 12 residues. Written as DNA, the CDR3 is TGTGCCAGCAGTTCCCCCAATGAAAAACTGTTTTTT. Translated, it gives CASSSPNEKLFF.

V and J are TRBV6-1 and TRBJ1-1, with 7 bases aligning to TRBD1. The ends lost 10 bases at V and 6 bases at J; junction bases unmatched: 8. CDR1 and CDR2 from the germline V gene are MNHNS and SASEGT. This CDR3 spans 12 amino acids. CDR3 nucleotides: TGTGCCATCTCACAGGGGATCGCTGAAGCTTTCTTT. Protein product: CAISQGIAEAFF.

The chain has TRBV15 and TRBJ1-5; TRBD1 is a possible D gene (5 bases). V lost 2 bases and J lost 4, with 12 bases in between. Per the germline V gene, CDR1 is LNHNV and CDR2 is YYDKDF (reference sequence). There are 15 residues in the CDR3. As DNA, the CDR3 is TGTGCCACCAGCAGAAACCAAGGGGTAAATCAGCCCCAGCATTTT. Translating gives CATSRNQGVNQPQHF.

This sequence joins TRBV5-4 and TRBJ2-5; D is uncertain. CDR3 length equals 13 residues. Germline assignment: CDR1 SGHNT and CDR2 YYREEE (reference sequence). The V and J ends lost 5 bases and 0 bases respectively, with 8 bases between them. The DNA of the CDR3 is TGTGCCAGCAGGCCCTGGAACCAAGAGACCCAGTACTTC. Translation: CASRPWNQETQYF.

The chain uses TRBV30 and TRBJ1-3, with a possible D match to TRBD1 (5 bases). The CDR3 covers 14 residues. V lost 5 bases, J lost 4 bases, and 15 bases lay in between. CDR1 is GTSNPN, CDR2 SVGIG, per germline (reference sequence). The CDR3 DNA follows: TGTGCCTGGTCATATTCGGGGCTGGGAAACACCATATATTTT. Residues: CAWSYSGLGNTIYF.

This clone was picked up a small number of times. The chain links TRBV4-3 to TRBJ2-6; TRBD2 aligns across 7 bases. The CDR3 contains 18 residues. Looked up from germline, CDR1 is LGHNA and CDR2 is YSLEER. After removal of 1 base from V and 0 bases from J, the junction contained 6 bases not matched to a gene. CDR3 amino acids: CASSQGLAVFSGANVLTF. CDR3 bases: TGCGCCAGCAGCCAAGGGCTAGCGGTTTTCTCTGGGGCCAACGTCCTGACTTTC.

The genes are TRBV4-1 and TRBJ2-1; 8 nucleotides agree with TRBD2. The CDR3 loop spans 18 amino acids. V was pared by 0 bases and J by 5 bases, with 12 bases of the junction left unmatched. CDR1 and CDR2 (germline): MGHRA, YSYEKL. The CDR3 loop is CASSQDLPGGLGHNEQFF. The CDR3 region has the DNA TGCGCCAGCAGCCAAGATCTTCCGGGAGGGCTCGGCCACAATGAGCAGTTCTTC.